These 21 T cell receptor beta chains came from one sample sequenced in a study of blood T cell repertoires in COVID-19. Method: immunoSEQ multiplex PCR; TCRdb's copy keeps in-frame clones and lacks some. The table has about 44,000 clones, around 89% seen once. The sequencing sample was made of peripheral blood. These receptors were taken from a man between 65 and 85 years old with active COVID-19.

The rearrangement joins TRBV27 to TRBJ1-6; D is undetermined. Germline V gene lookup returns CDR1 MNHEY and CDR2 SMNVEV (reference sequence). This CDR3 contains 16 residues. Trimming removed 0 bases from V and 5 bases from J, with 11 bases in between. This CDR3 reads CASSLSTFRDNSPLHF. CDR3 sequence (DNA): TGTGCCAGCAGTTTATCGACATTTCGAGATAATTCACCCCTCCACTTT.

This chain links TRBV28 with TRBJ1-2, with D possibly being TRBD1 (5 bases). This CDR3 comprises 14 residues. The germline CDR1 and CDR2 sequences are MDHEN and SYDVKM. The V end was cut by 3 bases, the J end by 9 bases, with 17 bases between. For the CDR3, the DNA is TGTGCCAGCAGTTTCACAGGCAGTTCCAATCGCTACACCTTC. This codes for CASSFTGSSNRYTF.

This chain connects TRBV6-5 to TRBJ2-1; 9 nucleotides line up with TRBD1. The CDR3 consists of 13 residues. Germline V CDR1 and CDR2: MNHEY, SVGAGI. J lost 7 bases, V lost 6 bases, and 4 bases had no gene match. The CDR3 nucleotides are TGTGCCAGCAGGGGGACAGGGAGGAATGAGCAGTTCTTC. It encodes CASRGTGRNEQFF.

The rearrangement links TRBV5-6 to TRBJ2-7; TRBD1 aligns across 10 bases. Looked up from germline, CDR1 is SGHDT and CDR2 is YYEEEE. CDR3 length equals 14 residues. V shed 3 bases and J 5 bases; nucleotides not matched to a gene: 5. CDR3 nucleotide sequence: TGTGCCAGCAGCTCCGGGACAGGGGTACACGAGCAGTACTTC. Its protein is CASSSGTGVHEQYF.

In its sample, this clone was seen once. Other nucleotide sequences in the sample specify the same CDR3. J is TRBJ2-7 and V is TRBV28; 9 bases fit TRBD1. The CDR3 runs 15 residues. CDR1 is MDHEN, CDR2 SYDVKM, per germline. V gave up 5 bases and J gave up 2 bases; unmatched junction bases: 7. The CDR3 is CASSPTGGGTYEQYF. The CDR3 region has the DNA TGTGCCAGCAGTCCGACAGGGGGAGGGACCTACGAGCAGTACTTC.

V is TRBV15 and J is TRBJ2-7; 7 positions match TRBD1. In germline, CDR1 is LNHNV, CDR2 YYDKDF (reference sequence). This CDR3 spans 19 amino acids. The ends lost 0 bases at V and 1 base at J; junction bases unmatched: 15. The CDR3 protein is CATSRELVPGQSQSYEQYF. DNA for the CDR3: TGTGCCACCAGCAGAGAACTTGTCCCGGGACAGTCGCAATCCTACGAGCAGTACTTC.

With regard to this clone: Its ends do not fully match the called genes, so a read error is possible. The chain links TRBV6-5 to TRBJ1-2; TRBD1 matches 9 bases. The CDR3 spans 14 residues. CDR1 is MNHEY and CDR2 is SVGAGI in the germline V gene. CDR3 nucleotide sequence: TGTGCCAGCAGACCTTCGGGACAGGGCTATAGCTACACCTTC. Translating it yields CASRPSGQGYSYTF.

This clone is classed as medium-sized. V gene TRBV5-5 combines with J gene TRBJ2-7, with D perhaps matching TRBD2 (6 bases). CDR1 is SGHKS, CDR2 YYEKEE, per germline (reference sequence). Trimming cost V 2 bases and J 3 bases, with 12 bases left between them. This CDR3 has 14 amino acids. The CDR3 nucleotides are TGTGCCAGCAGCTTCCTCGGGGGAAACTACGAGCAGTACTTC. It translates to CASSFLGGNYEQYF.

The chain has TRBV9 and TRBJ2-2; 11 bases match TRBD2. Germline lookup yields CDR1 SGDLS and CDR2 YYNGEE. V shed 3 bases and J 0 bases; nucleotides not matched to a gene: 4. This CDR3 spans 17 amino acids. This CDR3 reads CASSDGLAGSNTGELFF. The CDR3 DNA is TGTGCCAGCAGCGACGGACTAGCGGGTTCGAACACCGGGGAGCTGTTTTTT.

The rearrangement joins TRBV27 to TRBJ2-3; D not resolved. V was shortened by 8 bases and J by 0 bases, with 9 bases between the two germline ends. The germline V gene encodes CDR1 MNHEY and CDR2 SMNVEV (reference sequence). CDR3 length equals 13 residues. The CDR3 DNA reads as TGTGCCAGCCTCTCAGGAAGCACAGATACGCAGTATTTT. Its translation: CASLSGSTDTQYF.

This chain uses TRBV2 with TRBJ2-2, with a weak D call TRBD2 (7 bases). The CDR3 has 13 residues. V was clipped by 6 bases and J by 9 bases, with 14 bases between them. Germline-derived CDR1 and CDR2 are SNHLY and FYNNEI. The chain's CDR3 is CASRAGGGRELFF. Here the CDR3 DNA reads TGTGCCAGCAGGGCTGGCGGGGGCCGGGAGCTGTTTTTT. The whole variable domain, filled in from reference TRBV2 and TRBJ2-2, reads EPEVTQTPSHQVTQMGQEVILRCVPISNHLYFYWYRQILGQKVEFLVSFYNNEISEKSEIFDDQFSVERPDGSNFTLKIRSTKLEDSAMYFCASRAGGGRELFFGEGSRLTVL.

The chain joins TRBV28 to TRBJ1-1, with D unresolved. The V end was cut by 5 bases, the J end by 1 base, with 14 bases between. Germline-derived CDR1 and CDR2 are MDHEN and SYDVKM. The CDR3 has 15 amino acids. This CDR3 reads CASSPYGVGNTEAFF. The DNA of the CDR3 is TGTGCCAGCAGTCCCTACGGAGTGGGGAACACTGAAGCTTTCTTT.

The chain carries TRBV4-2 and TRBJ2-1; 8 nucleotides match TRBD2. This CDR3 region has 16 residues. Trimming at V came to 1 base and at J to 9 bases, leaving 11 bases not matched to a gene. Germline lookup yields CDR1 LGHNA and CDR2 YNFKEQ. CDR3 protein: CASSQGSGLAPIEQFF. For the CDR3, the DNA is TGTGCCAGCAGCCAAGGGTCCGGACTAGCCCCAATTGAGCAGTTCTTC.

This clone was observed a single time. The rearrangement joins TRBV28 to TRBJ2-7, with D possibly matching TRBD1 (6 bases). In germline, CDR1 is MDHEN, CDR2 SYDVKM. CDR3 length: 12 residues. Trimming took off 5 bases at V and 6 bases at J, with 11 bases between the two ends. DNA for the CDR3: TGTGCCAGCAGTGAGGACAGTACCGAGCAGTACTTC. The encoded protein is CASSEDSTEQYF.

The rearrangement uses TRBV28 and TRBJ2-7; the D gene is possibly TRBD1 (6 bases). Trimming shortened V by 6 bases and J by 5 bases, and 17 bases separated the two germline ends. The CDR3 consists of 14 residues. Germline CDR1 MDHEN, CDR2 SYDVKM. The CDR3 DNA follows: TGTGCCAGCAGGGACGGGCCAGGGGACGACGAGCAGTACTTC. This encodes CASRDGPGDDEQYF.

The chain is built from TRBV5-6 and TRBJ2-3; perhaps TRBD1 as D (5 bases). Between the trimmed V and J ends, which lost 4 bases and 0 bases, there was a span of 15 bases. Germline-derived CDR1 and CDR2 are SGHDT and YYEEEE. This CDR3 comprises 16 residues. As DNA, the CDR3 is TGTGCCAGCAGCCGGATTCAGGGAACTAGCACAGATACGCAGTATTTT. It codes for CASSRIQGTSTDTQYF.

The chain uses TRBV11-1 and TRBJ2-7; the D gene is possibly TRBD1 (6 bases). V dropped 4 bases and J dropped 2 bases, with 9 bases sitting between them. In germline, CDR1 is SGHAT, CDR2 FQDESV (reference sequence). The CDR3 is 13 amino acids. CDR3 DNA: TGTGCCAGCAGCTCCAGACAGGCCTACGAGCAGTACTTC. Encoded protein: CASSSRQAYEQYF.

Only one count was recorded for this clone. In nucleotides, the CDR3 is TGTGCCAGTAGTTCGGACATCTTCTCCTACAATGAGCAGTTCTTC. Protein: CASSSDIFSYNEQFF. The chain is built from TRBV19 and TRBJ2-1; tentatively, D is TRBD1 (5 bases). Per the germline V gene, CDR1 is LNHDA and CDR2 is SQIVND (reference sequence). This CDR3 spans 15 amino acids. Trimming shortened V by 5 bases and J by 0 bases, and 11 bases separated the two germline ends.

The rearrangement uses TRBV19 and TRBJ1-4; 9 bases align to TRBD1. The CDR3 covers 14 residues. With 1 base clipped from V and 8 bases from J, the junction kept 2 bases outside the gene matches. The germline V gene has CDR1 LNHDA and CDR2 SQIVND (reference sequence). The DNA for the CDR3 is TGTGCCAGTAGTATAGGAACAGGGGGCGAAAAACTGTTTTTT. Its translation: CASSIGTGGEKLFF.

The chain carries TRBV11-2 and TRBJ2-7, with D hard to call. Germline V gene lookup returns CDR1 SGHAT and CDR2 FQNNGV. This CDR3 has 13 amino acids. Trimming stripped 5 bases from V and 3 bases from J, with 11 bases between. In DNA form, the CDR3 reads TGTGCCAGCAGCCCCTTGGGCCGCTACGAGCAGTACTTC. It is translated as CASSPLGRYEQYF.

This chain joins TRBV19 and TRBJ2-2; TRBD2 agrees at 11 bases. Germline V gives CDR1 LNHDA, CDR2 SQIVND (reference sequence). The CDR3 consists of 17 residues. J lost 1 base, V lost 5 bases, and 6 bases had no gene match. The CDR3 loop is CASSDPGLAVNTGELFF. CDR3 in DNA: TGTGCCAGTAGTGACCCGGGACTAGCGGTGAACACCGGGGAGCTGTTTTTT.